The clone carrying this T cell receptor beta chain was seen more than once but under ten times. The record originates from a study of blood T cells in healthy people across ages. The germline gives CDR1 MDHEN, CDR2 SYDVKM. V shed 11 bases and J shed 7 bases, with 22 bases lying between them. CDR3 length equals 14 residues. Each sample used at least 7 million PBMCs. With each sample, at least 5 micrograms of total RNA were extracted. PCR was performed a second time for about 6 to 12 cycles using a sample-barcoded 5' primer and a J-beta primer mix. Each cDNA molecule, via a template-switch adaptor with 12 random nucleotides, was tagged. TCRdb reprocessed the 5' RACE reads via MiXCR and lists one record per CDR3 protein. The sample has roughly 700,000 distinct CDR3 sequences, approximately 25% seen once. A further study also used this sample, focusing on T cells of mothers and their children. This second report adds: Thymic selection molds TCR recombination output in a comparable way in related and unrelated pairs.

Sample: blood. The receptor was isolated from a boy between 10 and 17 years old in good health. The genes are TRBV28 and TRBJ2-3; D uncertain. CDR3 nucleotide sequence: TGTGCCGCGGAAGGGTCCCAGGAACACTATACGCAGTATTTT. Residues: CAAEGSQEHYTQYF.